This T cell receptor beta chain was recovered during a study of T cells after yellow fever vaccination. Study-level points and caveats: At around 95% for CD4 and around 91% for CD8, most primary-vaccination clones showed up again after the booster. A minor fraction of clonotypes spanned both CD4 and CD8 compartments.

UMIs and a universal primer site were added when TCR cDNA was made by 5'RACE template switching. MiXCR, run by TCRdb on the 5' RACE reads, gives a single entry per CDR3 protein. The table has 300,000 or so distinct CDR3 sequences, approximately 8% seen once. This clonotype appeared a few times. Antigen specificity is unknown. The TCR was taken from a man aged 18 to 29 who received the YFV17D yellow fever vaccine. This specimen consisted of CD4+ T cells sorted from PBMCs, obtained 5 days after the yellow fever booster vaccination.

The CDR3 here is CASSQLLGRGGLEQFF. CDR3 coding DNA: TGTGCCAGCAGCCAACTCCTCGGGCGGGGGGGCCTTGAGCAGTTCTTC. The chain recombines TRBV3-1 with TRBJ2-1, with TRBD2 matching over 9 bases. This CDR3 contains 16 residues. J was trimmed by 9 bases and V by 2 bases; bases with no gene match: 11. Germline loops: CDR1 LGHDT, CDR2 YNNKEL (reference sequence).